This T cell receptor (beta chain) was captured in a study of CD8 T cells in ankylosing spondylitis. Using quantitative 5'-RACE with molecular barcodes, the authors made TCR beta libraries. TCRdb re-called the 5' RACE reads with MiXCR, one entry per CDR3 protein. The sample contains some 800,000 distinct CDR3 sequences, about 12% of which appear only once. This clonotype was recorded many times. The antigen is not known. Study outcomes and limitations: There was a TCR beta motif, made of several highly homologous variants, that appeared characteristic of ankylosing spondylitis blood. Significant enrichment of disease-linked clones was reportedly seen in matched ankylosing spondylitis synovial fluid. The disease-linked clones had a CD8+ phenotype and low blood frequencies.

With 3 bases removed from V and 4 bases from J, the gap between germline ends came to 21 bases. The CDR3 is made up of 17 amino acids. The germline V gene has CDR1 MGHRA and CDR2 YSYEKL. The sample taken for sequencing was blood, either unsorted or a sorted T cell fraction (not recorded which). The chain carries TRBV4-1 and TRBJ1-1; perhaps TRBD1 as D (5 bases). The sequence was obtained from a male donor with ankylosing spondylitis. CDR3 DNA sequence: TGCGCCAGCAGCCATTATCAGGGAAGAGGCGCACTCACTGAAGCTTTCTTT. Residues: CASSHYQGRGALTEAFF.